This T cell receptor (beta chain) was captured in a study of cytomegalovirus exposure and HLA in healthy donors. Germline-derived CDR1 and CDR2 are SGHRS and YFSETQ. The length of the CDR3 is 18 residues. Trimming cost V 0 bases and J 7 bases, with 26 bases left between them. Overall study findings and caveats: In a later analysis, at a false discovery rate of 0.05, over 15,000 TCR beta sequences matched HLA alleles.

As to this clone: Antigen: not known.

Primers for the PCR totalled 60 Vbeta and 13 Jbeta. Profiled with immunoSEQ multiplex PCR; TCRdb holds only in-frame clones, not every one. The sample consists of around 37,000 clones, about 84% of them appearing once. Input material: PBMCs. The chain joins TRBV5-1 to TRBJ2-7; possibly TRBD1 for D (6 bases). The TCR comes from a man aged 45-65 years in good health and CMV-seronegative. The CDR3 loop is CASSLGPWDAGTTTEQYF. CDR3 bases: TGCGCCAGCAGCTTGGGACCGTGGGACGCCGGGACAACGACAGAGCAGTACTTC.